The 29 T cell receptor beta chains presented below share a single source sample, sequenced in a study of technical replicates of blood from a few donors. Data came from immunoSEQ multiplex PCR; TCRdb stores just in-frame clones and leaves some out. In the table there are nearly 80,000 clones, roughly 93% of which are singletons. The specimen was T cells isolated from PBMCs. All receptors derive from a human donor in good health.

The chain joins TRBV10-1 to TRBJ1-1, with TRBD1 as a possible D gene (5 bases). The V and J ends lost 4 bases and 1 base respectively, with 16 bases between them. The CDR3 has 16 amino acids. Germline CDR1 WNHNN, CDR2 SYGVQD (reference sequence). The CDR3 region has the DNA TGCGCCAGCAGTGTAGACAGTAACCGAAGGAACACTGAAGCTTTCTTT. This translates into CASSVDSNRRNTEAFF.

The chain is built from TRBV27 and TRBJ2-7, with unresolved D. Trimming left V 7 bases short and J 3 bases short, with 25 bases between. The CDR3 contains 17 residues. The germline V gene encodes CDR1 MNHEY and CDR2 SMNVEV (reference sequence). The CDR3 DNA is TGTGCCAGCATATACCCTCTATTTTACGAAAACGTCTACGAGCAGTACTTC. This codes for CASIYPLFYENVYEQYF.

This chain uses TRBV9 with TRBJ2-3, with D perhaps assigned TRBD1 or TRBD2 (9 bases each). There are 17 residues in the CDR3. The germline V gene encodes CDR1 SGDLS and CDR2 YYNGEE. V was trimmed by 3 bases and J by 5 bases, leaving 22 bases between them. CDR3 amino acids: CASSAGQGAGGGDTQYF. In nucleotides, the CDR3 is TGTGCCAGCAGCGCGGGACAGGGTGCGGGAGGGGGAGATACGCAGTATTTT.

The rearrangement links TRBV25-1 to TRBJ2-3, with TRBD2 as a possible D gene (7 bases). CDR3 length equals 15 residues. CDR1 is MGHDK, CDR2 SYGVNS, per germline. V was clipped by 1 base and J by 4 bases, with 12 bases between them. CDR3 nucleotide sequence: TGTGCCAGCAGTGAATTGGGGGGGCGATCAGATACGCAGTATTTT. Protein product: CASSELGGRSDTQYF.

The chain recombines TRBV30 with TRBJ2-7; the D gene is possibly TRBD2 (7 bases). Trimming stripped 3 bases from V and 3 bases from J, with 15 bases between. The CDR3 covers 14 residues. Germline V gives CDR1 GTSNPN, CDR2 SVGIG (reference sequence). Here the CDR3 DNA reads TGTGCCTGGAGACCCCGGGGGGCAGTCTACGAGCAGTACTTC. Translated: CAWRPRGAVYEQYF.

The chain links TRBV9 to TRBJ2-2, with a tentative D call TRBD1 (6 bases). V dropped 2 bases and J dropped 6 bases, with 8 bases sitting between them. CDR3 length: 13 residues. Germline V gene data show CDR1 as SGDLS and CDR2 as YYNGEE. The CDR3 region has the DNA TGTGCCAGCAGCGTCAGGGGAGCCGGGGAGCTGTTTTTT. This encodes CASSVRGAGELFF.

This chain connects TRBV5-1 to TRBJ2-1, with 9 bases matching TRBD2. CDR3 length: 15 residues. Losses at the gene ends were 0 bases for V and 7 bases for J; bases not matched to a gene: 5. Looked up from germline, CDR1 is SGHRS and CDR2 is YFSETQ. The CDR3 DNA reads TGCGCCAGCAGCTTGGCGGCGGGAGGGTGGAATGAGCAGTTCTTC. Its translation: CASSLAAGGWNEQFF.

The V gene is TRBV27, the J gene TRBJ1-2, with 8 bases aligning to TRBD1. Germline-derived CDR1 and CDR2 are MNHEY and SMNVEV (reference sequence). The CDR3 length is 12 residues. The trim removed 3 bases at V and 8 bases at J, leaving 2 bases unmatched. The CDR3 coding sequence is TGTGCCAGCAGTTTTCCAGGGGGCGGCTACACCTTC. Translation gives CASSFPGGGYTF.

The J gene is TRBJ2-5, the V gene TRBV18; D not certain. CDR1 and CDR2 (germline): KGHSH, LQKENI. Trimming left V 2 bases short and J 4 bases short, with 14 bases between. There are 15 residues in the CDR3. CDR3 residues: CASSPGFNGRETQYF. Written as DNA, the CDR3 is TGTGCCAGCTCACCAGGGTTTAATGGGCGAGAGACCCAGTACTTC.

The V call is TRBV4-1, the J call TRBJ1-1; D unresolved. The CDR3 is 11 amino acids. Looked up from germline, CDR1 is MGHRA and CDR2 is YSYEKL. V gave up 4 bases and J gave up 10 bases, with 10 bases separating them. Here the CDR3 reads CASSLGSVAFF. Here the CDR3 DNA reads TGCGCCAGCAGCCTGGGGAGTGTAGCTTTCTTT.

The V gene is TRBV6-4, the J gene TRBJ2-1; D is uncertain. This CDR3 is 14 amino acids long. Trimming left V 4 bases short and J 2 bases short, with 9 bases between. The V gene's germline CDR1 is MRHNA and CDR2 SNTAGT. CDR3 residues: CASSVKLTYNEQFF. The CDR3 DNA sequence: TGTGCCAGCAGTGTGAAGCTTACCTACAATGAGCAGTTCTTC.

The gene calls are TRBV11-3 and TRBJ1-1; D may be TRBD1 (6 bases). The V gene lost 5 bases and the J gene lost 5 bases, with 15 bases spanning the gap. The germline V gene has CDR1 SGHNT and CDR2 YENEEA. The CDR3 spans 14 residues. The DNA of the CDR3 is TGTGCCAGCAGCACGCGGGGGGCGCTTACTGAAGCTTTCTTT. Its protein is CASSTRGALTEAFF.

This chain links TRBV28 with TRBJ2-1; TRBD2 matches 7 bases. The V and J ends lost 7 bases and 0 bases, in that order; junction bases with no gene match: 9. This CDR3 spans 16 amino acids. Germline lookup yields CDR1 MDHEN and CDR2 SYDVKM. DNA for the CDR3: TGTGCCAGCACCCCCACAAGCGGGGACTCCTACAATGAGCAGTTCTTC. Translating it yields CASTPTSGDSYNEQFF.

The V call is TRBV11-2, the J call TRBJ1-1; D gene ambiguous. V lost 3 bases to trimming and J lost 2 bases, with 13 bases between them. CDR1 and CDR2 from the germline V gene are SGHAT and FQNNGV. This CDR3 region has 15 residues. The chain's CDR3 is CASSLRGSVNTEAFF. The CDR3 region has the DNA TGTGCCAGCAGCTTGCGCGGGTCAGTTAACACTGAAGCTTTCTTT.

The CDR3 loop is CASSPPGGSNTGELFF. The CDR3 nucleotides are TGTGCCAGCAGCCCCCCGGGGGGATCGAACACCGGGGAGCTGTTTTTT. The rearrangement links TRBV7-3 to TRBJ2-2, with 7 bases that match TRBD2. The length of the CDR3 is 16 residues. Per the germline V gene, CDR1 is SGHTA and CDR2 is FQGTGA. V trimming: 5 bases; J trimming: 0 bases; junction bases outside the gene matches: 6.

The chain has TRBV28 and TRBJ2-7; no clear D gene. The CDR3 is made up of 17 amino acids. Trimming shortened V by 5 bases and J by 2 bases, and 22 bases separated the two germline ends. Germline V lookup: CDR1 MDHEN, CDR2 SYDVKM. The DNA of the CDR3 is TGTGCCAGCAGTCCGACGAACGCAGGATTACCAACCTACGAGCAGTACTTC. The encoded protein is CASSPTNAGLPTYEQYF.

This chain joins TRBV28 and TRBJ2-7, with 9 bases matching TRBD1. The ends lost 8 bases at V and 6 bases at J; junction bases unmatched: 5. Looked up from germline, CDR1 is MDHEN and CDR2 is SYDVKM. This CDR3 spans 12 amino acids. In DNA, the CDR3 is TGTGCCAGCGGGGGACAGGGTCCCGAGCAGTACTTC. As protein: CASGGQGPEQYF.

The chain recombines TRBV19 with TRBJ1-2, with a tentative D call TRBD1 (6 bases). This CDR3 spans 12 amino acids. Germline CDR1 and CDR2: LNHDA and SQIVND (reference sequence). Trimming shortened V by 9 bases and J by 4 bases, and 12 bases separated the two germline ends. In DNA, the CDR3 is TGTGCCAGCAGCAGGGGAATCTATGGCTACACCTTC. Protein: CASSRGIYGYTF.

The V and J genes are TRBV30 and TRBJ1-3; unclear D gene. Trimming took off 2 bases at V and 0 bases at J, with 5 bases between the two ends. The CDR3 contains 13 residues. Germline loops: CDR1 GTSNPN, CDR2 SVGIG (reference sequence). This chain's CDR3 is CAWSYGSGNTIYF. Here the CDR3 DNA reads TGTGCCTGGAGTTACGGCTCTGGAAACACCATATATTTT.

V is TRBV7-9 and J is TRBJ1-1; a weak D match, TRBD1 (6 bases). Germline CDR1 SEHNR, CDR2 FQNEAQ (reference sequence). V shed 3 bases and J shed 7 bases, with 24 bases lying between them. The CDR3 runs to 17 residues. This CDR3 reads CASSLGLTGSPLGEAFF. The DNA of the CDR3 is TGTGCCAGCAGCTTGGGCTTGACAGGCAGTCCTTTGGGTGAAGCTTTCTTT. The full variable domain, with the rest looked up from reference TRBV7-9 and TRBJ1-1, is DTGVSQNPRHKITKRGQNVTFRCDPISEHNRLYWYRQTLGQGPEFLTYFQNEAQLEKSRLLSDRFSAERPKGSFSTLEIQRTEQGDSAMYLCASSLGLTGSPLGEAFFGQGTRLTVV.

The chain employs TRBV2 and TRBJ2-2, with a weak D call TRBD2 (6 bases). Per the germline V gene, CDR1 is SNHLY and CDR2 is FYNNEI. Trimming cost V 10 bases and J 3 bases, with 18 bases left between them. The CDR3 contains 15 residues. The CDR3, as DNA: TGTGCCACCCGGCGGGGAAGCAGCGACACCGGGGAGCTGTTTTTT. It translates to CATRRGSSDTGELFF.

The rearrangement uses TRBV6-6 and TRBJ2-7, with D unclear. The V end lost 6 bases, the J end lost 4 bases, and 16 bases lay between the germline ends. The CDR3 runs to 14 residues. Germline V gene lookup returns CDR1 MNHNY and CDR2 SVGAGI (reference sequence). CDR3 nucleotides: TGTGCCAGCAGCCCCGGTCGAGGAAGTTACGAGCAGTACTTC. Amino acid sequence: CASSPGRGSYEQYF.

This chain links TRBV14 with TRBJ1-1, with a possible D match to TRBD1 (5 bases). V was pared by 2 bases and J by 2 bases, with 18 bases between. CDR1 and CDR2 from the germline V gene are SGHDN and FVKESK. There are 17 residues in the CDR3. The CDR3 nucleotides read TGTGCCAGCAGCCAATATCAGGGTCCACTCATAAACACTGAAGCTTTCTTT. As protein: CASSQYQGPLINTEAFF.

CDR3 region: CASSVGLAGAVEQYF. The CDR3, as DNA: TGTGCCAGCAGCGTGGGACTAGCGGGAGCGGTCGAGCAGTACTTC. The gene calls are TRBV7-3 and TRBJ2-7; 14 bases line up with TRBD2. Germline loops: CDR1 SGHTA, CDR2 FQGTGA. The CDR3 extends over 15 amino acids. Trimming cost V 5 bases and J 6 bases; bases outside gene matches: 6.

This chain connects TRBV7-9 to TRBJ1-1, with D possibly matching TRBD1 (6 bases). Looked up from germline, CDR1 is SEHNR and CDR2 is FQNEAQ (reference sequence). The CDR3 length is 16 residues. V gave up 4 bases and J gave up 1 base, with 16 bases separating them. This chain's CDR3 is CASSYRGQRANTEAFF. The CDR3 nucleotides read TGTGCCAGCAGCTACCGCGGACAGCGAGCGAACACTGAAGCTTTCTTT.

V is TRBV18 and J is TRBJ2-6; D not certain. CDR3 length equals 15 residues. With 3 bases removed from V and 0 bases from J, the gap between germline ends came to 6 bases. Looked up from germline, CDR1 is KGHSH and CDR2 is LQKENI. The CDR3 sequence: CASSPQYSGANVLTF. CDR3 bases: TGTGCCAGCTCACCGCAGTACTCTGGGGCCAACGTCCTGACTTTC.

CDR3 loop: CASSYSRGDTEAFF. The CDR3 DNA reads as TGTGCCAGCAGTTACTCTCGGGGGGACACTGAAGCTTTCTTT. J is TRBJ1-1 and V is TRBV6-5; tentatively, D is TRBD1 (5 bases). Trimming removed 0 bases at V and 3 bases at J, with 8 bases between. Germline V lookup: CDR1 MNHEY, CDR2 SVGAGI. The CDR3 length is 14 residues.

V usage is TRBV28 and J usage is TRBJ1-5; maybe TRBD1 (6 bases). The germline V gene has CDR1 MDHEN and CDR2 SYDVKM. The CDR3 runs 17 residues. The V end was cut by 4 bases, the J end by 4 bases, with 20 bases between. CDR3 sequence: CASSSSGQWYQNQPQHF. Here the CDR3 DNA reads TGTGCCAGCAGTTCCTCTGGACAGTGGTACCAAAATCAGCCCCAGCATTTT.

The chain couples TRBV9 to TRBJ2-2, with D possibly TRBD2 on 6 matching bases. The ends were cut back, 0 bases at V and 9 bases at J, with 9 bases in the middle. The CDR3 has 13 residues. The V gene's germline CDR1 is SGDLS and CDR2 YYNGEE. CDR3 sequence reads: CASSVGRARELFF. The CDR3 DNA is TGTGCCAGCAGCGTAGGGAGGGCCCGGGAGCTGTTTTTT.